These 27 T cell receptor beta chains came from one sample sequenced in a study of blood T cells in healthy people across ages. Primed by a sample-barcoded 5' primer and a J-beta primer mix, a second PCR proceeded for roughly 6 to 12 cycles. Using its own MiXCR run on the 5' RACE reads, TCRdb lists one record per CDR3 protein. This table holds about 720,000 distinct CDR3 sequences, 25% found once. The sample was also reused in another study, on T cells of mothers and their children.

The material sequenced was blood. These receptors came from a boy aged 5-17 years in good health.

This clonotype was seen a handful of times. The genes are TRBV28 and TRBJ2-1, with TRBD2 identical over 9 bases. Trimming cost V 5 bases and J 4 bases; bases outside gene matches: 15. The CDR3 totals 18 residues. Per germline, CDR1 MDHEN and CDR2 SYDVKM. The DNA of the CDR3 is TGTGCCAGCAGTCCTGCGGGAGGGTTGGGGACTGGATACAATGAGCAGTTCTTC. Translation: CASSPAGGLGTGYNEQFF.

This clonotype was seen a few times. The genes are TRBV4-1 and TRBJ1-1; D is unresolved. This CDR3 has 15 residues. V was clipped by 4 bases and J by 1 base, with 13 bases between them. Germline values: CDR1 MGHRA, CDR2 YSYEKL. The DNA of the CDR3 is TGCGCCAGCAGCCTGGTTCGGACGTCGAACACTGAAGCTTTCTTT. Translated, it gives CASSLVRTSNTEAFF.

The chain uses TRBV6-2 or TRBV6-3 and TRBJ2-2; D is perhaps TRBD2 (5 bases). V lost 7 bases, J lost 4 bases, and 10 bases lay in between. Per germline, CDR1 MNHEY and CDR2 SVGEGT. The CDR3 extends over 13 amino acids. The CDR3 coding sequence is TGTGCCAGCACCCGAGGAGGCACCGGGGAGCTGTTTTTT. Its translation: CASTRGGTGELFF.

DNA of the CDR3: TGTGCCAGCAGTTTAGTCAGGATCCAGGCCACTGAAGCTTTCTTT. Translating it yields CASSLVRIQATEAFF. The chain combines TRBV12-3 or TRBV12-4 with TRBJ1-1; D gene unclear. Trimming stripped 1 base from V and 4 bases from J, with 13 bases between. The CDR3 has 15 residues.

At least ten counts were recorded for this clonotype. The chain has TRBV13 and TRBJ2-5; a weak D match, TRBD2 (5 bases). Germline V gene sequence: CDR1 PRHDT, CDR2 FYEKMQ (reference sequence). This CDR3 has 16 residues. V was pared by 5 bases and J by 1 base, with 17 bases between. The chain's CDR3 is CASSGRLASGQETQYF. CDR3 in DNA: TGTGCCAGCAGCGGCCGACTGGCGAGCGGCCAAGAGACCCAGTACTTC.

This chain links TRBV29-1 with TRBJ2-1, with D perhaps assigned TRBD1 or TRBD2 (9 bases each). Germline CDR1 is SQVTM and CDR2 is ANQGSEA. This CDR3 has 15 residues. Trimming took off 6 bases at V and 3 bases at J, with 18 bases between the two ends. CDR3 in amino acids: CSVDRGTSLYNEQFF. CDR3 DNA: TGCAGCGTAGACAGGGGGACTAGCCTCTACAATGAGCAGTTCTTC.

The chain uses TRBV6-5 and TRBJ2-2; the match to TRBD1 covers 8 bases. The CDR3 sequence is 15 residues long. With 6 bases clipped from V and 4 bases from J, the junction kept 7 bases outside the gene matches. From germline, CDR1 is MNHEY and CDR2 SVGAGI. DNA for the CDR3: TGTGCCAGCAGGCCGGACAGGGTCTCCACCGGGGAGCTGTTTTTT. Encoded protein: CASRPDRVSTGELFF.

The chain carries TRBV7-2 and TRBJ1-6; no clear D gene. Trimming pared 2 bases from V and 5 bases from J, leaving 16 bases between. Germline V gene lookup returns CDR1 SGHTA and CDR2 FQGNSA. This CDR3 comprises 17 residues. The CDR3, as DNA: TGTGCCAGCAGCTTATTCGTGGGGTGGGCGGATAATTCACCCCTCCACTTT. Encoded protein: CASSLFVGWADNSPLHF. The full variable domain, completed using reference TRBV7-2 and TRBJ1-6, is GAGVSQSPSNKVTEKGKDVELRCDPISGHTALYWYRQSLGQGLEFLIYFQGNSAPDKSGLPSDRFSAERTGGSVSTLTIQRTQQEDSAVYLCASSLFVGWADNSPLHFGNGTRLTVT.

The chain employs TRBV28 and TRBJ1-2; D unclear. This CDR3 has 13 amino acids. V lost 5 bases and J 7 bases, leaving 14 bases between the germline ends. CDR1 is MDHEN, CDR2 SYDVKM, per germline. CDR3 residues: CASSPQEALGYTF. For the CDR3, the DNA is TGTGCCAGCAGTCCCCAGGAGGCCCTTGGCTACACCTTC.

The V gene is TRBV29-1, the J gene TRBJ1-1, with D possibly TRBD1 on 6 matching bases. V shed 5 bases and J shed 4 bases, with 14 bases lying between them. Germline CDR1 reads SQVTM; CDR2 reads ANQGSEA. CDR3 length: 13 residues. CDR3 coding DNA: TGCAGCGTTCAAACCCTAGGGGGCACTGAAGCTTTCTTT. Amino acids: CSVQTLGGTEAFF.

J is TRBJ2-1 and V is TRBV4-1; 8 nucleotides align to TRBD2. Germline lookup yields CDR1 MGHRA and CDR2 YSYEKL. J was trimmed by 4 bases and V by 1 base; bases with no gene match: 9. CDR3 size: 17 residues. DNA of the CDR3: TGCGCCAGCAGCCAAGTATCCAGCGGGGGCCTGTACAATGAGCAGTTCTTC. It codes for CASSQVSSGGLYNEQFF.

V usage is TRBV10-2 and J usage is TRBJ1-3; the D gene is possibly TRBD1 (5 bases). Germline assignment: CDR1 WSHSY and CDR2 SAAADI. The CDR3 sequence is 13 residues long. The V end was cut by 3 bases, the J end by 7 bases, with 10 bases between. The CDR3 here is CASSDTGWNTIYF. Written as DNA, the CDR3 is TGCGCCAGCAGTGACACAGGTTGGAACACCATATATTTT.

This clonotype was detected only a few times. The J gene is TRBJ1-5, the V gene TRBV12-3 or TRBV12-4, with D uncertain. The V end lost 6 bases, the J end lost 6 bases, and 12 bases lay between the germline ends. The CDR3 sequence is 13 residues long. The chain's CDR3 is CASRDGSSQPQHF. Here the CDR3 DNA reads TGTGCCAGCAGGGACGGATCCAGTCAGCCCCAGCATTTT.

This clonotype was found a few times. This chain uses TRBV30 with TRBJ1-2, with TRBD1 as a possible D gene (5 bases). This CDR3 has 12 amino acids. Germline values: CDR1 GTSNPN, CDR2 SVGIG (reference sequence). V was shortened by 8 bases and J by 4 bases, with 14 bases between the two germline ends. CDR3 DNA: TGTGCCGGGGCTCCCGGCGGCTATGGCTACACCTTC. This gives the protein CAGAPGGYGYTF. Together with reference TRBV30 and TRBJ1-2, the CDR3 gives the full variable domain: SQTIHQWPATLVQPVGSPLSLECTVEGTSNPNLYWYRQAAGRGLQLLFYSVGIGQISSEVPQNLSASRPQDRQFILSSKKLLLSDSGFYLCAGAPGGYGYTFGSGTRLTVV.

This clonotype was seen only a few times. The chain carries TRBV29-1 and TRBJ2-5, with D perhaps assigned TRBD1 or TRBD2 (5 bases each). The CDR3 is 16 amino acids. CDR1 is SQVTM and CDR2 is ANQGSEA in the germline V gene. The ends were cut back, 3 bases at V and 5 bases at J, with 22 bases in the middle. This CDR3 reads CSVDGYSEGERETQYF. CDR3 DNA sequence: TGCAGCGTTGATGGGTACTCCGAAGGGGAGCGGGAGACCCAGTACTTC.

CDR3: CASNPWGDNEQFF. The CDR3 DNA sequence: TGTGCCAGCAATCCCTGGGGAGACAATGAGCAGTTCTTC. V gene TRBV6-5 combines with J gene TRBJ2-1; TRBD2 might be the D (5 bases). Germline V lookup: CDR1 MNHEY, CDR2 SVGAGI. This CDR3 region has 13 residues. The V and J ends lost 7 bases and 5 bases respectively, with 12 bases between them.

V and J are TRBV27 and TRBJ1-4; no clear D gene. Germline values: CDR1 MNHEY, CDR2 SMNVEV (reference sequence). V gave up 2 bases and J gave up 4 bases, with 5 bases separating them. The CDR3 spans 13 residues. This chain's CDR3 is CASSLGYNEKLFF. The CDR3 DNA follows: TGTGCCAGCAGTTTAGGATATAATGAAAAACTGTTTTTT.

In nucleotides, the CDR3 is TGTGCCAGCAGCTTAGGGTTCCAGACAGAAGCTTTCTTT. It codes for CASSLGFQTEAFF. The chain uses TRBV7-9 and TRBJ1-1; D not resolved. Deletions cut 1 base from V and 8 bases from J, with 11 bases between. CDR1 SEHNR and CDR2 FQNEAQ come from the germline V gene (reference sequence). The CDR3 sequence is 13 residues long. The full variable domain, with the rest looked up from reference TRBV7-9 and TRBJ1-1, is DTGVSQNPRHKITKRGQNVTFRCDPISEHNRLYWYRQTLGQGPEFLTYFQNEAQLEKSRLLSDRFSAERPKGSFSTLEIQRTEQGDSAMYLCASSLGFQTEAFFGQGTRLTVV.

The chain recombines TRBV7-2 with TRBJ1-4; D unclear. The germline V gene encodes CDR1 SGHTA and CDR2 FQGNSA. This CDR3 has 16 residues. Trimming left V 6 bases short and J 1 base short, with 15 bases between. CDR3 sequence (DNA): TGTGCCAGCAGTTTTCTGCCCCGGAGAACTAATGAAAAACTGTTTTTT. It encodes CASSFLPRRTNEKLFF.

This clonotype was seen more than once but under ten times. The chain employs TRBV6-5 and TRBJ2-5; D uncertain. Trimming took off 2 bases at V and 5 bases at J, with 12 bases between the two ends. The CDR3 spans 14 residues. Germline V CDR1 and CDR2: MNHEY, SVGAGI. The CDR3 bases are TGTGCCAGCAGTTACGGGAACAGAAGGGAGACCCAGTACTTC. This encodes CASSYGNRRETQYF.

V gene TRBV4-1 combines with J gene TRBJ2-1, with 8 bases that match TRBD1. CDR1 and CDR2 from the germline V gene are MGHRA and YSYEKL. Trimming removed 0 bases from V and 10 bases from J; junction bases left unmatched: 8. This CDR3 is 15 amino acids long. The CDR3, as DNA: TGCGCCAGCAGCCAAGAGCCAGGGGGCAAGGAGGAGCAGTTCTTC. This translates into CASSQEPGGKEEQFF.

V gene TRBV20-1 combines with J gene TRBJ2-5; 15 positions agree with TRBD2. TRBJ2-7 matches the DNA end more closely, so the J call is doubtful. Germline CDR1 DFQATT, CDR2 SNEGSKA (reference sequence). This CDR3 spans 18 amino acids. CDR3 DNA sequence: TGCAGTGCTAGAGATTACGGACTAGCGGGAGGGGGACGCCACGAGCAGTACTTC. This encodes CSARDYGLAGGGRHEQYF.

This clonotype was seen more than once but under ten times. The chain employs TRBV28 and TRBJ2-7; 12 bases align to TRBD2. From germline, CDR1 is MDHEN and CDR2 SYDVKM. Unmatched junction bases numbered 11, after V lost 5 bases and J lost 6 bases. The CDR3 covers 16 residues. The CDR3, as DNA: TGTGCCAGCAGTCCTTCCCCTAGCGGGAGGGCCCCCGAGCAGTACTTC. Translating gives CASSPSPSGRAPEQYF.

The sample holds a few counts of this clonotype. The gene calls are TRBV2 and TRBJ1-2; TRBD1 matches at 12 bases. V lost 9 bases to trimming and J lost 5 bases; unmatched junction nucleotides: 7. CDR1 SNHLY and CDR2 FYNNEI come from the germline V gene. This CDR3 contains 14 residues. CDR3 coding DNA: TGTGCCAGAGAACCGGGACAGGGGGCGTATGGCTACACCTTC. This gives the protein CAREPGQGAYGYTF.

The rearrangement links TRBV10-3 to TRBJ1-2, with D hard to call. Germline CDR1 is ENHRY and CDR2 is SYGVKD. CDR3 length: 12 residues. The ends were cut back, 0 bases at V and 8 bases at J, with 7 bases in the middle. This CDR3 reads CAISESERGYTF. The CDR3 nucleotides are TGTGCCATCAGTGAGTCGGAGAGGGGCTACACCTTC.

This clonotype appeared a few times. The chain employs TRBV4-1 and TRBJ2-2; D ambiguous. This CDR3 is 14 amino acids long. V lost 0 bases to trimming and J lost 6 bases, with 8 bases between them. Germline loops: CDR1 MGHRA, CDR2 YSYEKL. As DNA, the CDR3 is TGCGCCAGCAGCCAAGATGCGACGGCCGGGGAGCTGTTTTTT. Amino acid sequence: CASSQDATAGELFF.

CDR3 amino acids: CASSQDSPFSGNTIYF. CDR3 sequence (DNA): TGCGCCAGCAGCCAAGATTCTCCGTTCTCTGGAAACACCATATATTTT. V and J are TRBV4-1 and TRBJ1-3; D unresolved. The V gene's germline CDR1 is MGHRA and CDR2 YSYEKL. V lost 0 bases and J lost 0, with 9 bases in between. The CDR3 consists of 16 residues.